The rows below give T cell receptor beta chains drawn from one sample of a study of molecular identifiers for immune sequencing clone quantification. TCRdb itself ran the PCR reads through MiXCR, one entry per CDR3 protein. The data hold hundreds of thousands of distinct CDR3 sequences, with about 22% observed a single time. Sequenced: naive CD8+ T cells from blood, with Jurkat cell RNA spiked in. Receptor source: a human donor in good health. Some libraries in this study had Jurkat cell RNA spiked in. CDR3s include the opening cysteine and the closing phenylalanine or tryptophan. A D gene is named only where the DNA matches it firmly. Size is omitted from some rows. Given values are once, few, many or a class for expanded clones.

v_call,d_call,clone_size,j_call,cdr3_nt,cdr3_aa
TRBV20-1,TRBD1,-,TRBJ2-2,TGCAGTGCTAGGGACAGGCACACCGGGGAGCTGTTTTTT,CSARDRHTGELFF
TRBV4-3,TRBD1,few,TRBJ2-3,TGCGCCAGCAGCCAAGGACAGGGGGCGCTTGATACGCAGTATTTT,CASSQGQGALDTQYF
TRBV12-3/TRBV12-4,-,many,TRBJ2-5,TGTGCCAGCAGTCGTCTTGGGTCCGAAGAGACCCAGTACTTC,CASSRLGSEETQYF
TRBV5-6,TRBD1,few,TRBJ1-1,TGTGCCAGCATCCTACAGGGGGACACTGAAGCTTTCTTT,CASILQGDTEAFF
TRBV6-5,-,few,TRBJ2-5,TGTGCCAGCAGTTACTCCTCTGCAGACAGGGAGGTAGAGACCCAGTACTTC,CASSYSSADREVETQYF
TRBV9,-,few,TRBJ1-1,TGTGCCAGCAGCGGGACAGAGACTGAAGCTTTCTTT,CASSGTETEAFF
TRBV2,-,-,TRBJ2-7,TGTGCCAGCAGTGAAGTTTTACAGGGCGGCTACGAGCAGTACTTC,CASSEVLQGGYEQYF
TRBV20-1,TRBD2,few,TRBJ2-3,TGCAGTGCTGCTAATATAATCCTAGCGGGGGACACAGATACGCAGTATTTT,CSAANIILAGDTDTQYF
TRBV10-2,TRBD2,-,TRBJ2-3,TGCGCCAGCGTTAGCGGGGGGGCCACAGATACGCAGTATTTT,CASVSGGATDTQYF
TRBV6-5,-,many,TRBJ1-5,TGTGCCAGCAGCTCCGGCGGTCAGCCCCAGCATTTT,CASSSGGQPQHF
TRBV12-3/TRBV12-4,-,-,TRBJ1-1,TGTGCCACCGGGTTTGTAGGGACTGAAGCTTTCTTT,CATGFVGTEAFF
TRBV4-3,-,few,TRBJ2-5,TGCGCCAGCAGCCAAGATTGGGGGACCCAAGAGACCCAGTACTTC,CASSQDWGTQETQYF
TRBV28,-,many,TRBJ2-3,TGTGCCAGCAGTTGGACTATCTTTGGCACAGATACGCAGTATTTT,CASSWTIFGTDTQYF
TRBV7-6,-,many,TRBJ1-5,TGTGCCAGCAGCCCTCAGGGTCAGCCCCAGCATTTT,CASSPQGQPQHF
TRBV29-1,-,many,TRBJ2-2,TGCAGCGTTGAAGAGGTCAGCCCCACCGGGGAGCTGTTTTTT,CSVEEVSPTGELFF
TRBV7-8,-,few,TRBJ2-7,TGTGCCAGCAGCCCCCGGGGTGAGCAGTACTTC,CASSPRGEQYF
TRBV6-1,-,-,TRBJ1-1,TGTGCCAGCAGTGAAACTTTAAATGAAGCTTTCTTT,CASSETLNEAFF
TRBV20-1,-,few,TRBJ1-5,TGCAGTGCTAGAAATCATGGGCAGAACATTAATCAGCCCCAGCATTTT,CSARNHGQNINQPQHF
TRBV12-3/TRBV12-4,-,-,TRBJ2-7,TGTGCCAGCAGTCCCCGGGACGAGCAGTACTTC,CASSPRDEQYF
TRBV10-1,-,-,TRBJ1-6,TGCGCCAGCAGTGAGGGGGGGGGTTCACCCCTCCACTTT,CASSEGGGSPLHF
TRBV6-5,TRBD2,few,TRBJ2-7,TGTGCCAGCAGTCCGATCGGGGGGTCCAACGAGCAGTACTTC,CASSPIGGSNEQYF
TRBV4-1,-,few,TRBJ2-1,TGCGCCAGCAGACCGGACGGTCCCAATGAGCAGTTCTTC,CASRPDGPNEQFF
TRBV20-1,-,many,TRBJ2-3,TGCAGTGCGGAGGGGGCGGTGAGCACAGATACGCAGTATTTT,CSAEGAVSTDTQYF
TRBV7-2,TRBD1,many,TRBJ2-7,TGTGCCAGCAGCTTAATGGGACAGGCCTACGAGCAGTACTTC,CASSLMGQAYEQYF
TRBV30,-,few,TRBJ2-7,TGTGCCTGGAGTTCCGTTTATGGGGAGCAGTACTTC,CAWSSVYGEQYF
TRBV20-1,-,many,TRBJ2-7,TGCAGTGCTAGAGACCCAGGAGGTTCCTACGAGCAGTACTTC,CSARDPGGSYEQYF
TRBV4-3,TRBD2,few,TRBJ2-7,TGCGCCAGCAGCCAAGATTCTAGCGGGACTCCCTACGAGCAGTACTTC,CASSQDSSGTPYEQYF
TRBV12-3/TRBV12-4,-,-,TRBJ2-5,TGTGCCAGCAGTTTAAGGGGACCAACGGAGACCCAGTACTTC,CASSLRGPTETQYF
TRBV28,-,many,TRBJ1-1,TGTGCCAGCAGTGGACAGCCGAACACTGAAGCTTTCTTT,CASSGQPNTEAFF
TRBV7-6,-,-,TRBJ2-3,TGTGCCAGCGGCCCCGCCAGTACGACAGATACGCAGTATTTT,CASGPASTTDTQYF
TRBV4-1,-,-,TRBJ2-7,TGCGCCAGCAGCCAAGAAAGCAGAGAAAACAAGCAGTACTTC,CASSQESRENKQYF
TRBV7-9,-,-,TRBJ2-5,TGTGCCAGCAGCTTACCCCACCAGGAGCCCCAGTACTTC,CASSLPHQEPQYF
TRBV7-6,TRBD2,few,TRBJ2-1,TGTGCCAGCAGCTTAGGACGGGAGGACCCCTATAATGAGCAGTTCTTC,CASSLGREDPYNEQFF
TRBV5-6,TRBD1,few,TRBJ2-3,TGTGCCAGCAGGCCACAGGGGGCCCTCCCAGATACGCAGTATTTT,CASRPQGALPDTQYF
TRBV9,-,many,TRBJ2-5,TGTGCCAGCAGCGAGCAAGGGACTGTTGAGACCCAGTACTTC,CASSEQGTVETQYF
TRBV7-6,TRBD1,many,TRBJ2-7,TGTGCCAGCAGCGATGGACAGGGCACCTACGAGCAGTACTTC,CASSDGQGTYEQYF
TRBV7-9,-,many,TRBJ2-5,TGTGCCAGCAGCTGGGACATCCAAGAGACCCAGTACTTC,CASSWDIQETQYF
TRBV27,-,many,TRBJ1-1,TGTGCCAGCAGTTTGTACATGAACACTGAAGCTTTCTTT,CASSLYMNTEAFF
TRBV5-6,-,-,TRBJ2-7,TGTGCCAGCAGCTTGGTGGGGGGGGCAGCCACCTACGAGCAGTACTTC,CASSLVGGAATYEQYF
TRBV18,-,few,TRBJ2-6,TGTGCCAGCTCCTTCACTTTATCTGGGGCCAACGTCCTGACTTTC,CASSFTLSGANVLTF
TRBV7-9,TRBD1,-,TRBJ2-1,TGTGCCAGCAGCCGGGGACAGAACCCCAGAAATGAGCAGTTCTTC,CASSRGQNPRNEQFF
TRBV7-9,TRBD2,many,TRBJ2-7,TGTGCCAGCAGCTCGGGACTAGTTCACTACGAGCAGTACTTC,CASSSGLVHYEQYF